The subject of this entry is one TCR beta chain. This sample was taken from a study of blood T cell repertoires in COVID-19. On the study more broadly: PBMCs, B-cell-depleted T cells, or T cells were the source of the cDNA or gDNA that made up the material.

V was clipped by 4 bases and J by 1 base, with 20 bases between them. There are 18 residues in the CDR3. The germline CDR1 and CDR2 sequences are LGHDT and YNNKEL (reference sequence). Source study methods: Amplifying reference gene primers gave estimates of nucleated cell counts. Repertoires were generated with immunoSEQ multiplex PCR, while TCRdb's copy carries only in-frame clones and drops some. Clone size and the V and J calls come from that table; the DNA yielded D and trimming. Counted here are about 120,000 clones, around 91% occurring once; the ten biggest clones make up about 3.8%. One Seattle source followed patients from active infection through their disease course.

This chain uses TRBV3-1 (or the pseudogene TRBV3-2) with TRBJ1-5, with D possibly TRBD1 on 6 matching bases. The sequence was collected from a woman aged 60 to 75 with COVID-19, enrolled during active disease. The sequenced sample consisted of peripheral blood. The CDR3 loop reads CASSPKGGAIPSNQPQHF. The CDR3 DNA reads as TGTGCCAGCAGCCCGAAGGGGGGGGCGATCCCCAGCAATCAGCCCCAGCATTTT.